This T cell receptor (beta chain) was obtained from a study of T cells in Graves' hyperthyroidism and ophthalmopathy. Researchers barred patients who had uncontrolled infection, other autoimmune disease, pregnancy or lactation. As to this clonotype: Its antigen is not identified.

Germline V gene data show CDR1 as MNHEY and CDR2 as SMNVEV (reference sequence). Trimming took off 2 bases at V and 6 bases at J, with 14 bases between the two ends. The CDR3 contains 14 residues. RNA transcripts yielded amplified TCR beta CDR3 regions. The HTBI set primed first-round TCR CDR3 RT-PCR. TCRdb independently ran MiXCR on the multiplex PCR reads; one entry per CDR3 protein. The data show approximately 600,000 distinct CDR3 sequences, with around 20% seen just once and 30% to 40% held by the top ten. Notes on the study in general: The model made its ophthalmopathy prediction, and onset followed a median 6.5 months later.

The rearrangement uses TRBV27 and TRBJ2-7; D gene unclear. The sequenced sample was blood. This TCR came from a man aged 30 to 39 with Graves' ophthalmopathy. The CDR3 bases are TGTGCCAGCAGTTTAAGAGACGGATTTCGCGAGCAGTACTTC. This gives the protein CASSLRDGFREQYF.